These 17 T cell receptor beta chains share one sample of origin, sequenced in a study of blood T cells in healthy people across ages (dated by TCRdb to between 2015 and 2017). Preparation of the library involved 5' RACE. The reads were generated on an Illumina HiSeq 2500. The second PCR ran for about 7 to 11 cycles and used a J-beta primer mix along with a sample-barcoded 5' primer. TCRdb trimmed the raw reads at Q25, called clones with MiXCR and kept productive beta chains. Rows with one shared CDR3 protein collapse into an entry with the most common genes and DNA. Here the sample has 1.5 million to 2 million distinct CDR3 sequences; under 30% occur a single time. Jointly, the top ten make up 7.7% of the sample. The sample comprised blood. Receptors originate from a woman aged 25 to 39 in good health.

As to this clonotype: One base away lies a much larger clone, so this may be a sequencing read error. This CDR3 is CSASGTGCQPQHF. CDR3 sequence (DNA): TGCAGTGCTAGCGGGACAGGGTGTCAGCCCCAGCATTTT. V and J are TRBV20-1 and TRBJ1-5, with 9 bases matching TRBD1. The CDR3 extends over 13 amino acids. CDR1 is DFQATT, CDR2 SNEGSKA, per germline (reference sequence). Losses at the gene ends were 3 bases for V and 6 bases for J; bases not matched to a gene: 3.

Comment on this clonotype: The germline gene is not matched at one end of the junction; a read error may be the cause. This chain uses TRBV28 with TRBJ2-3, with 11 positions matching TRBD2. The germline V gene encodes CDR1 MDHEN and CDR2 SYDVKM. The CDR3 covers 15 residues. CDR3: CASSVSGTSGDAQYF. CDR3 in DNA: TGTGCCAGCAGTGTGTCGGGGACTAGCGGAGATGCGCAGTATTTT. The whole variable domain, remainder taken from reference TRBV28 and TRBJ2-3, is DVKVTQSSRYLVKRTGEKVFLECVQDMDHENMFWYRQDPGLGLRLIYFSYDVKMKEKGDIPEGYSVSREKKERFSLILESASTNQTSMYLCASSVSGTSGDAQYFGPGTRLTVL.

In the case of this clonotype: A read error may be the cause here, since a much bigger clone is one base away. The CDR3 nucleotides are TGCGCCAGCAGCCAAGTGGCTAAAACTAACTACGAGCAGTACTTC. Its translation: CASSQVAKTNYEQYF. The J gene is TRBJ2-7, the V gene TRBV4-1; no clear D gene. Germline V CDR1 and CDR2: MGHRA, YSYEKL. The CDR3 runs to 15 residues. Trimming removed 1 base at V and 3 bases at J, with 13 bases between.

This chain uses TRBV19 with TRBJ1-5; tentative D call: TRBD1 (6 bases). Germline lookup yields CDR1 LNHDA and CDR2 SQIVND (reference sequence). CDR3 length: 15 residues. With 5 bases removed from V and 4 bases from J, the gap between germline ends came to 15 bases. CDR3 sequence reads: CASSPGDTRNQPQHF. The CDR3 region has the DNA TGTGCCAGTAGTCCCGGGGACACTCGGAATCAGCCCCAGCATTTT.

A remark on this clonotype: With a much larger clone just one base away, this may be a read error. V and J are TRBV2 and TRBJ2-5; D is unresolved. With 4 bases removed from V and 4 bases from J, the gap between germline ends came to 13 bases. The CDR3 is made up of 14 amino acids. Germline-derived CDR1 and CDR2 are SNHLY and FYNNEI. The CDR3 is CASSGGRFLETQYF. The CDR3 DNA is TGTGCCAGCAGTGGAGGACGCTTCCTAGAGACCCAGTACTTC.

This clonotype was recorded many times. The V gene is TRBV29-1, the J gene TRBJ2-5; D might be TRBD1 (6 bases). The CDR3 sequence is 13 residues long. V lost 8 bases and J lost 5, with 18 bases in between. Germline CDR1 and CDR2: SQVTM and ANQGSEA. CDR3 sequence reads: CSLYRVPRETQYF. CDR3 nucleotide sequence: TGCAGCCTTTACAGGGTGCCCAGGGAGACCCAGTACTTC.

This clonotype occurred a few times. The chain recombines TRBV12-3 or TRBV12-4 with TRBJ1-1; weak D call: TRBD1 (5 bases). Trimming removed 2 bases from V and 11 bases from J, with 12 bases in between. The CDR3 runs to 12 residues. CDR3 sequence: CASSLSDTRAFF. DNA of the CDR3: TGTGCCAGCAGTTTATCGGACACCCGGGCTTTCTTT.

The chain carries TRBV7-9 and TRBJ2-1; D perhaps matches TRBD1 (6 bases). This CDR3 has 15 residues. V lost 3 bases to trimming and J lost 6 bases, with 15 bases between them. Germline-derived CDR1 and CDR2 are SEHNR and FQNEAQ (reference sequence). CDR3 protein: CASSFSETGCNEQFF. The CDR3 DNA is TGTGCCAGCAGCTTTAGCGAGACAGGCTGCAATGAGCAGTTCTTC.

V is TRBV4-1 and J is TRBJ2-7; D is possibly TRBD1 or TRBD2 (7 bases each). Trimming took 3 bases from V and 5 from J, leaving 14 bases between them. Germline lookup yields CDR1 MGHRA and CDR2 YSYEKL. This CDR3 is built from 14 residues. DNA of the CDR3: TGCGCCAGCAGCCAGACCAGGGGGGGGGACGAGCAGTACTTC. Protein product: CASSQTRGGDEQYF.

For the CDR3, the DNA is TGCGCCAGCAGCCCTCAACCCCTCCAGACATACAATGAGCAGTTCTTC. This gives the protein CASSPQPLQTYNEQFF. This rearrangement joins TRBV5-1 to TRBJ2-1; D uncertain. Trimming took 4 bases from V and 4 from J, leaving 18 bases between them. CDR3 length: 16 amino acids. Germline CDR1 reads SGHRS; CDR2 reads YFSETQ. Combining the CDR3 with reference TRBV5-1 and TRBJ2-1 gives the whole variable domain KAGVTQTPRYLIKTRGQQVTLSCSPISGHRSVSWYQQTPGQGLQFLFEYFSETQRNKGNFPGRFSGRQFSNSRSEMNVSTLELGDSALYLCASSPQPLQTYNEQFFGPGTRLTVL.

This clonotype has ten or more counts. The chain couples TRBV5-1 to TRBJ2-3; D perhaps matches TRBD1 (6 bases). The CDR3 has 14 residues. V lost 4 bases and J lost 1, with 10 bases in between. Per the germline V gene, CDR1 is SGHRS and CDR2 is YFSETQ. The CDR3 loop is CASSSRQGTDTQYF. The CDR3 DNA reads TGCGCCAGCAGCAGTAGACAGGGCACAGATACGCAGTATTTT.

This clonotype was recorded only once. This rearrangement joins TRBV5-1 to TRBJ2-4, with 10 nucleotides matching TRBD2. The CDR3 loop spans 16 amino acids. V lost 2 bases and J lost 13; bases outside the gene matches: 15. Germline loops: CDR1 SGHRS, CDR2 YFSETQ. The CDR3 DNA follows: TGCGCCAGCAGCTTAATAGCGGGGGGCTCCTACAATGAGCAGTACTTC. Encoded protein: CASSLIAGGSYNEQYF.

The chain couples TRBV20-1 to TRBJ1-4; 8 nucleotides agree with TRBD1. The germline CDR1 and CDR2 sequences are DFQATT and SNEGSKA (reference sequence). Trimming cost V 6 bases and J 7 bases; bases outside gene matches: 4. This CDR3 region has 12 residues. CDR3 sequence reads: CSAATGGEKLFF. The CDR3 DNA reads as TGCAGTGCGGCTACAGGGGGTGAAAAACTGTTTTTT.

This clonotype was observed a few times. The rearrangement uses TRBV25-1 and TRBJ2-5; D is unclear. Per germline, CDR1 MGHDK and CDR2 SYGVNS. The CDR3 is made up of 15 amino acids. V was shortened by 1 base and J by 5 bases, with 14 bases between the two germline ends. CDR3 residues: CASSESGGLGETQYF. Written as DNA, the CDR3 is TGTGCCAGCAGTGAATCCGGCGGCCTGGGGGAGACCCAGTACTTC.

This clonotype occurred a few times. This chain joins TRBV27 and TRBJ1-1; 7 nucleotides match TRBD1. The trim removed 6 bases at V and 4 bases at J, leaving 14 bases unmatched. From germline, CDR1 is MNHEY and CDR2 SMNVEV (reference sequence). The CDR3 sequence is 16 residues long. CDR3 DNA sequence: TGTGCCAGCAGGCCCGCCCGTTCGACAGGGTCCACTGAAGCTTTCTTT. Translation: CASRPARSTGSTEAFF.

This clonotype has ten or more counts. The chain employs TRBV5-1 and TRBJ1-2; weak D call: TRBD1 (5 bases). CDR3 length equals 14 residues. CDR1 and CDR2 (germline): SGHRS, YFSETQ. V gave up 6 bases and J gave up 6 bases, with 18 bases separating them. The CDR3 here is CASTLQAGENGYTF. In DNA, the CDR3 is TGCGCCAGCACCCTCCAGGCGGGGGAAAATGGCTACACCTTC.

This clonotype was counted a few times. The V gene is TRBV20-1, the J gene TRBJ2-3, with 7 bases fitting TRBD2. Germline V CDR1 and CDR2: DFQATT, SNEGSKA (reference sequence). The CDR3 extends over 12 amino acids. The trim removed 3 bases at V and 7 bases at J, leaving 4 bases unmatched. The CDR3 DNA reads TGCAGTGCTAGCAAGGGAGGGCATACGCAGTATTTT. It yields the protein CSASKGGHTQYF.